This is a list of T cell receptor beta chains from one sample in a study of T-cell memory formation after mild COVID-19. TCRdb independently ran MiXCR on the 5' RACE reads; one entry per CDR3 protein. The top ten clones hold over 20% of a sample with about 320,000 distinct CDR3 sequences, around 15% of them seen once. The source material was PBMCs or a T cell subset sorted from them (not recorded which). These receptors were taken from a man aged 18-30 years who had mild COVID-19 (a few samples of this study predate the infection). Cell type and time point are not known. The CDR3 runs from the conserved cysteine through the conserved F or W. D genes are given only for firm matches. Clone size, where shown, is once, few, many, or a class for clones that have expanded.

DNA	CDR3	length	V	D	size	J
TGCGCCAGCAGCCAAGATCCAGAAAACACCGGGGAGCTGTTTTTT	CASSQDPENTGELFF	15	TRBV4-3	.	few	TRBJ2-2
TGTGCCAGCAGTTACCGTTTGGGCAGGGAAGGTTCACCCCTCCACTTT	CASSYRLGREGSPLHF	16	TRBV6-5	.	.	TRBJ1-6
TGCGCCAGCAGTGAGCCGGGACAGGGGGCTTGGGAGACCCAGTACTTC	CASSEPGQGAWETQYF	16	TRBV10-2	TRBD1	.	TRBJ2-5
TGCGCCAGCAGCCAAGAGACGGAGAGCGGGGGGGCCCGGTATGAGCAGTTCTTC	CASSQETESGGARYEQFF	18	TRBV4-1	TRBD2	.	TRBJ2-1
TGTGCCAGCAGCGCACCGGGACAAGCAACAGATACGCAGTATTTT	CASSAPGQATDTQYF	15	TRBV6-1	.	few	TRBJ2-3
TGTGCCAGCAGCTCCGGGACCGGATATGAGCAGTTCTTC	CASSSGTGYEQFF	13	TRBV7-9	.	many	TRBJ2-1
TGCGCCAGTACGGACAGGGTGAATAATTCACCCCTCCACTTT	CASTDRVNNSPLHF	14	TRBV4-3	TRBD1	few	TRBJ1-6
TGTGCCATCAGAGGGGGCCCGAACACCGGGGAGCTGTTTTTT	CAIRGGPNTGELFF	14	TRBV10-3	TRBD1	.	TRBJ2-2
TGTGCCAGCGGAGGGACAGGGGGTCCTGGTGAGCAGTTCTTC	CASGGTGGPGEQFF	14	TRBV12-3/TRBV12-4	TRBD1	.	TRBJ2-1
TGCGCCAGCAGCCAGTCCAGGGGATATTTAGAGACCCAGTACTTC	CASSQSRGYLETQYF	15	TRBV4-3	.	few	TRBJ2-5
TGTGCCAGCAGACGGGACAGGGGAAACATTCAGTACTTC	CASRRDRGNIQYF	13	TRBV6-5	TRBD1	few	TRBJ2-4
TGTGCCAGTAGCACAGGGGGGAACTCTGAAGCTTTCTTT	CASSTGGNSEAFF	13	TRBV19	TRBD1	.	TRBJ1-1
TGCGCCAGCAGCCAAGGCCTAGCGGGGGTCTCGCAAGAGACCCAGTACTTC	CASSQGLAGVSQETQYF	17	TRBV4-3	TRBD2	.	TRBJ2-5
TGCAGTGCACCGGGACAGGGGGGAACTGAAGCTTTCTTT	CSAPGQGGTEAFF	13	TRBV20-1	TRBD1	.	TRBJ1-1
TGTGCCAGCAGTCTTGACGCGAACACTGAAGCTTTCTTT	CASSLDANTEAFF	13	TRBV7-7	.	few	TRBJ1-1